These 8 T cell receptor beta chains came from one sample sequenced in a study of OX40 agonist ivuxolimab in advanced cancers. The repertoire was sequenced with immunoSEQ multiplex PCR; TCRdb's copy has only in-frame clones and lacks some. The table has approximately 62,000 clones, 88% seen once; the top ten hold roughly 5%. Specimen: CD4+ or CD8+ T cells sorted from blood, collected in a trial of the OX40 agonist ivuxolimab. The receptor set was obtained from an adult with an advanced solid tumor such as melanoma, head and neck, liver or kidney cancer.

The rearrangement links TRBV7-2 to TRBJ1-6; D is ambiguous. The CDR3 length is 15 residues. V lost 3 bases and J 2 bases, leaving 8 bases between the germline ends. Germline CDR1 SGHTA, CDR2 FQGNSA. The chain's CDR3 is CASSLQRPYNSPLHF. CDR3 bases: TGTGCCAGCAGCTTGCAGCGTCCCTATAATTCACCCCTCCACTTT.

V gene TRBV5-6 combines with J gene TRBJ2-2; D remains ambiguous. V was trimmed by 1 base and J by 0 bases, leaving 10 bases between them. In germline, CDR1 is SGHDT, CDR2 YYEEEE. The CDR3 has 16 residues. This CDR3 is CASSLRSPTNTGELFF. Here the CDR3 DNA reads TGTGCCAGCAGCTTGCGCTCTCCTACGAACACCGGGGAGCTGTTTTTT.

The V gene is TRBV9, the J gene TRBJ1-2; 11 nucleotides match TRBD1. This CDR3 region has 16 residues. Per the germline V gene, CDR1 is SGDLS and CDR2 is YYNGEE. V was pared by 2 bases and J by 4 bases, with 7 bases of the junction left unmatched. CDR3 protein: CASSVGQGARAYGYTF. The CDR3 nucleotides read TGTGCCAGCAGCGTCGGACAGGGGGCGAGGGCCTATGGCTACACCTTC.

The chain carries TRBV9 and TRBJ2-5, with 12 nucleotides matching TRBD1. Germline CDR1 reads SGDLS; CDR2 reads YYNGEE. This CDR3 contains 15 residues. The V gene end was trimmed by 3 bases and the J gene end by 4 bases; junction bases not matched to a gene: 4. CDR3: CASSGGDRGRETQYF. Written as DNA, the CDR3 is TGTGCCAGCAGCGGCGGGGACAGGGGGCGAGAGACCCAGTACTTC.

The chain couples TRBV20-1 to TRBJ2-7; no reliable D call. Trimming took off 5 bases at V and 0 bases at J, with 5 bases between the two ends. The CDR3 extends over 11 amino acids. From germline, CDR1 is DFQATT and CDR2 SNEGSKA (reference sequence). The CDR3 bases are TGCAGTGCTTTAAGCTCCTACGAGCAGTACTTC. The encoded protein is CSALSSYEQYF.

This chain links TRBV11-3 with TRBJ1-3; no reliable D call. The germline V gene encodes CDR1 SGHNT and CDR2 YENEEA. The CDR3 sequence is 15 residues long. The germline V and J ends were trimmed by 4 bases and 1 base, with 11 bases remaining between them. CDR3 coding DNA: TGTGCCAGCAGCTCGGCCGGAGGGTCTGGAAACACCATATATTTT. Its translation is CASSSAGGSGNTIYF. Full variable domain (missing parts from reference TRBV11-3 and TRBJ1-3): EAGVVQSPRYKIIEKKQPVAFWCNPISGHNTLYWYLQNLGQGPELLIRYENEEAVDDSQLPKDRFSAERLKGVDSTLKIQPAELGDSAVYLCASSSAGGSGNTIYFGEGSWLTVV.

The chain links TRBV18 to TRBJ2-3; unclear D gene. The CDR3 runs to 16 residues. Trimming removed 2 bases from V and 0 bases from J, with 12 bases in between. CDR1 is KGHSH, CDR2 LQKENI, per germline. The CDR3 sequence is CASSPTRAASTDTQYF. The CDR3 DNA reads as TGTGCCAGCTCACCAACTCGAGCCGCTAGCACAGATACGCAGTATTTT.

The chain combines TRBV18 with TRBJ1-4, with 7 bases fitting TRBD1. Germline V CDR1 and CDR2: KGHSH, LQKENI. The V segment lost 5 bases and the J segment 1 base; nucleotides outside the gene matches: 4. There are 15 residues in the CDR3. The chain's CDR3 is CASSSSGGTNEKLFF. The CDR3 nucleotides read TGTGCCAGCTCATCTTCAGGGGGAACTAATGAAAAACTGTTTTTT.